One sample yielded the 20 T cell receptor beta chains listed below, sequenced in a study of cytomegalovirus exposure and HLA in healthy donors. PCR used 60 Vbeta primers and 13 Jbeta primers. Sequencing was performed with immunoSEQ multiplex PCR; in TCRdb, only in-frame clones are kept and a portion is missing. The sample shows over 150,000 clones, 84% of them seen only once. The sample consisted of PBMCs. These TCRs come from a young man in good health and CMV-seronegative.

The rearrangement links TRBV7-9 to TRBJ1-6; D remains unclear. V lost 3 bases and J lost 8, with 11 bases in between. This CDR3 region has 14 residues. Germline CDR1 and CDR2: SEHNR and FQNEAQ (reference sequence). CDR3 coding DNA: TGTGCCAGCAGCTTTGGGCAGGTCCATTCACCCCTCCACTTT. It yields the protein CASSFGQVHSPLHF.

The V call is TRBV25-1, the J call TRBJ2-7; TRBD1 matches at 9 bases. CDR1 is MGHDK, CDR2 SYGVNS, per germline. This CDR3 comprises 16 residues. The ends lost 6 bases at V and 3 bases at J; junction bases unmatched: 12. CDR3 DNA: TGTGCCAGCAGCCCCCACAGGGGGCGGATGGGCTACGAGCAGTACTTC. Protein sequence: CASSPHRGRMGYEQYF.

The genes are TRBV7-9 and TRBJ2-3; 7 bases are a match to TRBD2. Germline values: CDR1 SEHNR, CDR2 FQNEAQ (reference sequence). The CDR3 extends over 15 amino acids. J was trimmed by 2 bases and V by 5 bases; bases with no gene match: 7. CDR3 loop: CASSLFAGATDTQYF. The CDR3, as DNA: TGTGCCAGCAGCCTCTTTGCGGGAGCCACAGATACGCAGTATTTT.

The chain is built from TRBV6-1 and TRBJ2-5; D is undetermined. The CDR3 length is 13 residues. V was cut by 1 base and J by 6 bases, with 9 bases left in between. Per germline, CDR1 MNHNS and CDR2 SASEGT. Written as DNA, the CDR3 is TGTGCCAGCAGTGAAGAGCTTCTCAAGACCCAGTACTTC. It specifies CASSEELLKTQYF.

This chain connects TRBV9 to TRBJ2-7, with 8 bases that match TRBD2. With 4 bases clipped from V and 2 bases from J, the junction kept 5 bases outside the gene matches. The germline gives CDR1 SGDLS, CDR2 YYNGEE. The CDR3 totals 14 residues. Here the CDR3 DNA reads TGTGCCAGCAGCCAGCGGGGGTCTGCCTACGAGCAGTACTTC. As protein: CASSQRGSAYEQYF.

With regard to this clone: Within the sample, other DNA sequences also encode this same CDR3. The J gene is TRBJ1-1, the V gene TRBV4-1; no clear D gene. This CDR3 has 16 residues. V lost 2 bases to trimming and J lost 0 bases, with 13 bases between them. Germline values: CDR1 MGHRA, CDR2 YSYEKL. The CDR3, as DNA: TGCGCCAGCAGCCAACTGCGGGTTCCCATGAACACTGAAGCTTTCTTT. Protein product: CASSQLRVPMNTEAFF.

The CDR3 loop is CASRELQGGEKLFF. For the CDR3, the DNA is TGTGCCAGCAGAGAGTTGCAGGGTGGGGAAAAACTGTTTTTT. The chain couples TRBV2 to TRBJ1-4, with D tentatively TRBD1 (5 bases). CDR3 length: 14 amino acids. The V and J ends lost 6 bases and 8 bases respectively, with 16 bases between them. Germline CDR1 reads SNHLY; CDR2 reads FYNNEI.

This clone was observed a single time. The CDR3 reads CASSTPKREASETQYF. DNA for the CDR3: TGTGCCAGCAGTACCCCCAAGCGGGAGGCGAGTGAGACCCAGTACTTC. The chain joins TRBV6-6 to TRBJ2-5; 9 bases match TRBD2. CDR1 and CDR2 from the germline V gene are MNHNY and SVGAGI (reference sequence). J lost 5 bases, V lost 5 bases, and 12 bases had no gene match. The CDR3 loop spans 16 amino acids.

This clone was detected only once. The gene calls are TRBV28 and TRBJ2-7; the match to TRBD2 covers 8 bases. Trimming took 4 bases from V and 3 from J; bases not matched to a gene: 8. Per the germline V gene, CDR1 is MDHEN and CDR2 is SYDVKM. This CDR3 spans 15 amino acids. The CDR3 sequence is CASSSLPSGGYEQYF. CDR3 DNA: TGTGCCAGCAGTTCCCTCCCGAGCGGGGGCTACGAGCAGTACTTC.

The gene calls are TRBV9 and TRBJ2-3, with 7 bases matching TRBD1. Germline V gene data show CDR1 as SGDLS and CDR2 as YYNGEE. Unmatched junction bases numbered 6, after V lost 4 bases and J lost 1 base. This CDR3 is 15 amino acids long. CDR3 bases: TGTGCCAGCAGCCAACTCCAGGGGGGCACAGATACGCAGTATTTT. It codes for CASSQLQGGTDTQYF.

This rearrangement joins TRBV5-4 to TRBJ2-1, with D perhaps matching TRBD2 (6 bases). The germline V gene encodes CDR1 SGHNT and CDR2 YYREEE (reference sequence). CDR3 length: 13 amino acids. V lost 4 bases, J lost 9 bases, and 14 bases lay in between. The CDR3 region has the DNA TGTGCCAGCAGCGAGACAGTGGGAGGTGAGCAGTTCTTC. This encodes CASSETVGGEQFF. Filled out from reference TRBV5-4 and TRBJ2-1, the complete variable domain reads ETGVTQSPTHLIKTRGQQVTLRCSSQSGHNTVSWYQQALGQGPQFIFQYYREEENGRGNFPPRFSGLQFPNYSSELNVNALELDDSALYLCASSETVGGEQFFGPGTRLTVL.

As for this clone: Other nucleotide sequences in the sample specify the same CDR3. The chain carries TRBV5-4 and TRBJ2-5, with D possibly TRBD2 on 6 matching bases. This CDR3 has 14 residues. The germline V and J ends were trimmed by 1 base and 3 bases, with 10 bases remaining between them. Germline lookup yields CDR1 SGHNT and CDR2 YYREEE (reference sequence). In nucleotides, the CDR3 is TGTGCCAGCAGCTTGCGAGGAGGGAAAGAGACCCAGTACTTC. This translates into CASSLRGGKETQYF.

The genes are TRBV2 and TRBJ2-7, with TRBD1 matching over 8 bases. The CDR3 is made up of 13 amino acids. The V gene's germline CDR1 is SNHLY and CDR2 FYNNEI. V was clipped by 10 bases and J by 2 bases; unmatched bases: 7. CDR3 protein: CATGGESTYEQYF. The CDR3 nucleotides read TGTGCCACAGGGGGCGAATCGACCTACGAGCAGTACTTC.

The V gene is TRBV4-2, the J gene TRBJ2-6; 9 bases are shared with TRBD1. After removal of 4 bases from V and 0 bases from J, the junction contained 4 bases not matched to a gene. The CDR3 runs to 17 residues. Germline V gives CDR1 LGHNA, CDR2 YNFKEQ. CDR3 amino acids: CASSPRDRASGANVLTF. Written as DNA, the CDR3 is TGTGCCAGCAGCCCCCGGGACAGGGCCTCTGGGGCCAACGTCCTGACTTTC.

The chain employs TRBV5-3 and TRBJ2-5, with a possible D match to TRBD1 (6 bases). TRBV5-3 is treated as an ORF (open reading frame) with a function not yet certain. The CDR3 sequence is 16 residues long. V dropped 4 bases and J dropped 3 bases, with 19 bases sitting between them. The CDR3 sequence is CARSHFNRVTKETQYF. The CDR3 region has the DNA TGTGCCAGAAGCCATTTCAACAGGGTAACTAAAGAGACCCAGTACTTC.

This chain joins TRBV27 and TRBJ1-4, with 9 bases aligning to TRBD1. Trimming cost V 2 bases and J 3 bases; bases outside gene matches: 7. Germline V gene lookup returns CDR1 MNHEY and CDR2 SMNVEV (reference sequence). CDR3 length: 17 amino acids. In nucleotides, the CDR3 is TGTGCCAGCAGTTTAAGGGACAGGGATTGGTCTAATGAAAAACTGTTTTTT. Amino acids: CASSLRDRDWSNEKLFF.

V is TRBV9 and J is TRBJ2-5, with 8 bases matching TRBD2. Germline CDR1 SGDLS, CDR2 YYNGEE. CDR3 size: 15 residues. V was clipped by 4 bases and J by 7 bases; unmatched bases: 12. The CDR3 sequence: CASSYGTSVVGTQYF. The CDR3 DNA is TGTGCCAGCAGCTATGGGACTAGTGTGGTAGGGACCCAGTACTTC. The complete variable domain, with remaining parts taken from reference TRBV9 and TRBJ2-5, reads DSGVTQTPKHLITATGQRVTLRCSPRSGDLSVYWYQQSLDQGLQFLIQYYNGEERAKGNILERFSAQQFPDLHSELNLSSLELGDSALYFCASSYGTSVVGTQYFGPGTRLLVL.

The chain links TRBV30 to TRBJ2-1; 13 positions match TRBD2. V was pared by 5 bases and J by 8 bases, with 9 bases of the junction left unmatched. The CDR3 is made up of 15 amino acids. Germline CDR1 GTSNPN, CDR2 SVGIG (reference sequence). The CDR3 spells CAWGGTSGIVDEQFF. The CDR3 DNA is TGTGCCTGGGGGGGGACTAGCGGGATAGTGGATGAGCAGTTCTTC.

The chain uses TRBV18 and TRBJ1-3; no firm D call. The CDR3 contains 15 residues. Germline V gives CDR1 KGHSH, CDR2 LQKENI. Trimming took off 2 bases at V and 0 bases at J, with 8 bases between the two ends. Here the CDR3 DNA reads TGTGCCAGCTCACCATCAGGCGTCTCTGGAAACACCATATATTTT. This gives the protein CASSPSGVSGNTIYF. The whole variable domain, remainder taken from reference TRBV18 and TRBJ1-3, is NAGVMQNPRHLVRRRGQEARLRCSPMKGHSHVYWYRQLPEEGLKFMVYLQKENIIDESGMPKERFSAEFPKEGPSILRIQQVVRGDSAAYFCASSPSGVSGNTIYFGEGSWLTVV.

The chain employs TRBV7-9 and TRBJ2-5; TRBD2 might be the D (6 bases). The CDR3 loop spans 13 amino acids. CDR1 is SEHNR, CDR2 FQNEAQ, per germline (reference sequence). V gave up 1 base and J gave up 11 bases, with 14 bases separating them. The CDR3 DNA reads TGTGCCAGCAGCTTAGTCGGGGCTCGGGAGCAGTACTTC. Translation: CASSLVGAREQYF. Using reference TRBV7-9 and TRBJ2-5 for the parts outside the CDR3, the full variable domain is DTGVSQNPRHKITKRGQNVTFRCDPISEHNRLYWYRQTLGQGPEFLTYFQNEAQLEKSRLLSDRFSAERPKGSFSTLEIQRTEQGDSAMYLCASSLVGAREQYFGPGTRLLVL.